A single sample is the source of the 3 T cell receptor beta chains below, sequenced in a study of T-cell reconstitution after alpha-beta-depleted transplantation in children. Preparation of the TCRbeta library involved a method that used unique molecular identifiers. Each CDR3 protein gets one entry after TCRdb re-called the PCR reads with MiXCR. Among approximately 210,000 distinct CDR3 sequences listed, around a sixth were seen once. The source material was PBMCs, mostly from graft donor cells, sampled 360 days after TCRalphabeta/CD19-depleted stem cell transplant. These receptors originate from a male patient between 2 and 9 years old who had a stem cell transplant for acute lymphoblastic leukemia, so the T cells may come from the graft donor.

The chain has TRBV7-2 and TRBJ2-7, with 11 bases that match TRBD2. The CDR3 is made up of 17 amino acids. V shed 4 bases and J 0 bases; nucleotides not matched to a gene: 8. The germline gives CDR1 SGHTA, CDR2 FQGNSA. The CDR3 DNA sequence: TGTGCCAGCAGCTGGTCTAGCGGGGGGTTGAACTCCTACGAGCAGTACTTC. The encoded protein is CASSWSSGGLNSYEQYF.

The chain carries TRBV7-9 and TRBJ1-2, with D perhaps TRBD1 (6 bases). CDR1 SEHNR and CDR2 FQNEAQ come from the germline V gene (reference sequence). This CDR3 comprises 13 residues. The V and J ends lost 0 bases and 8 bases respectively, with 10 bases between them. The CDR3 loop is CASSLAGASGYTF. CDR3 coding DNA: TGTGCCAGCAGCTTAGCGGGGGCTAGCGGCTACACCTTC.

This clonotype was seen more than once but under ten times. This chain connects TRBV10-3 to TRBJ1-1; D is perhaps TRBD1 (6 bases). CDR3 length: 13 amino acids. The germline V gene has CDR1 ENHRY and CDR2 SYGVKD. The V gene lost 7 bases and the J gene lost 4 bases, with 13 bases spanning the gap. CDR3 sequence: CAIKDTGPTEAFF. In DNA form, the CDR3 reads TGTGCCATCAAGGACACAGGGCCCACTGAAGCTTTCTTT.